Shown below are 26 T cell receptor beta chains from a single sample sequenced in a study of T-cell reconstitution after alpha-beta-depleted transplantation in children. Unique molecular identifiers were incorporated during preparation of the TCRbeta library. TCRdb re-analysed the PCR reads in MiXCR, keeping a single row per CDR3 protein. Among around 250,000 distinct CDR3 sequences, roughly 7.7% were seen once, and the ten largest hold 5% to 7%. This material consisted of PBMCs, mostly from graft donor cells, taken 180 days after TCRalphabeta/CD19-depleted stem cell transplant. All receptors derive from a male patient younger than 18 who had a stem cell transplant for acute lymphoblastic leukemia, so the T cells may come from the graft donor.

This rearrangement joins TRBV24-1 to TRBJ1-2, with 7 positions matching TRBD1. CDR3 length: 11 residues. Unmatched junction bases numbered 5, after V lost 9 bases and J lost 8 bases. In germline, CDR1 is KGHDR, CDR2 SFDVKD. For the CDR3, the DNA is TGTGCCACCGACAGGGAGTGCGGCTACACCTTC. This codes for CATDRECGYTF.

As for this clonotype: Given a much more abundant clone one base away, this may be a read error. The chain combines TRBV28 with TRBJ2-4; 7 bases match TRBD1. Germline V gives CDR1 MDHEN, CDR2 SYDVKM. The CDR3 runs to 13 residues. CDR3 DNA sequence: TGTGCCAGCAGTCTACAGGGGCTGTACATTCTGTACTTC. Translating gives CASSLQGLYILYF.

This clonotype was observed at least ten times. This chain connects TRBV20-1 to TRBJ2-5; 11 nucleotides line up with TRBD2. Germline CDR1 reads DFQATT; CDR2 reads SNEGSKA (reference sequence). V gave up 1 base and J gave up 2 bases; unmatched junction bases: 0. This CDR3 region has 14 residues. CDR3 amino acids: CSARVAGGQETQYF. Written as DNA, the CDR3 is TGCAGTGCTAGAGTAGCGGGGGGGCAAGAGACCCAGTACTTC.

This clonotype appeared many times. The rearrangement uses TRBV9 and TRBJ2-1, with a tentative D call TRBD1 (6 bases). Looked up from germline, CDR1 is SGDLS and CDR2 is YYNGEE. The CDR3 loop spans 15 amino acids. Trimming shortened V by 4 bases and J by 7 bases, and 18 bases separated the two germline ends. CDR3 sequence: CASSPQGNTGNEQFF. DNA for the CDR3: TGTGCCAGCAGCCCTCAAGGAAACACAGGGAATGAGCAGTTCTTC.

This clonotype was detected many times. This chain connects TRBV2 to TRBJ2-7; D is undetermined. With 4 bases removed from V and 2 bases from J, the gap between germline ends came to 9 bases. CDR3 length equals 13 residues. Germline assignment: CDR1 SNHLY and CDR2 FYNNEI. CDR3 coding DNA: TGTGCCAGCAGTGTGGGCAGCCCCTACGAGCAGTACTTC. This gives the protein CASSVGSPYEQYF.

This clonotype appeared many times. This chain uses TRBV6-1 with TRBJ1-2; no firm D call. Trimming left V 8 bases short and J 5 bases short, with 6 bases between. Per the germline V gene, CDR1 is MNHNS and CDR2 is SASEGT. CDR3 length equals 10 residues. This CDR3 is CASPEYGYTF. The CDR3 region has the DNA TGTGCCAGCCCCGAGTATGGCTACACCTTC.

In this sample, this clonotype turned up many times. The CDR3 protein is CASKRPGQGPYEQYF. CDR3 DNA sequence: TGTGCCAGCAAACGTCCGGGACAGGGACCGTACGAGCAGTACTTC. V is TRBV28 and J is TRBJ2-7, with 9 bases aligning to TRBD1. This CDR3 is 15 amino acids long. V shed 7 bases and J 4 bases; nucleotides not matched to a gene: 11. Germline CDR1 MDHEN, CDR2 SYDVKM. The whole variable domain, filled in from reference TRBV28 and TRBJ2-7, reads DVKVTQSSRYLVKRTGEKVFLECVQDMDHENMFWYRQDPGLGLRLIYFSYDVKMKEKGDIPEGYSVSREKKERFSLILESASTNQTSMYLCASKRPGQGPYEQYFGPGTRLTVT.

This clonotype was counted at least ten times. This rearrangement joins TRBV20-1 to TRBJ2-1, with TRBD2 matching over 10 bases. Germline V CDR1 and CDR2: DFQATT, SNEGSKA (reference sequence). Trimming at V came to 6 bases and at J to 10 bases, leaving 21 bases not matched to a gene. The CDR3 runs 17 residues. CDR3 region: CSAIGVKSGRARQEQFF. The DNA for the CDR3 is TGCAGTGCCATAGGGGTCAAAAGCGGGAGGGCCCGACAAGAGCAGTTCTTC.

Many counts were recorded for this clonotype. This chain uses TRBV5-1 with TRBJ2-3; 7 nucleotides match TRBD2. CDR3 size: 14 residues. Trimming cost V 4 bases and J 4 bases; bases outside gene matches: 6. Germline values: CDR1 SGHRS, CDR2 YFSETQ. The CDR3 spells CASSGRAGADTQYF. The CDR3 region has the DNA TGCGCCAGCAGCGGGAGGGCCGGGGCAGATACGCAGTATTTT.

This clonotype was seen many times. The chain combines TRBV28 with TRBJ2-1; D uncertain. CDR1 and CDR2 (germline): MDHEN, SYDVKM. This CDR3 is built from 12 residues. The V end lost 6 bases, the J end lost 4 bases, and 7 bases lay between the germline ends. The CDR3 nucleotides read TGTGCCAGCAGAACCGAATACAATGAGCAGTTCTTC. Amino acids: CASRTEYNEQFF.

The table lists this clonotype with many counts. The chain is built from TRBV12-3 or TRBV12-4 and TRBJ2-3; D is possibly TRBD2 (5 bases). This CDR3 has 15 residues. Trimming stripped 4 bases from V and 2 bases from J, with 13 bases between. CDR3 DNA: TGTGCCAGCAGTTATGGAGGACGTCTCACAGATACGCAGTATTTT. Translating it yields CASSYGGRLTDTQYF.

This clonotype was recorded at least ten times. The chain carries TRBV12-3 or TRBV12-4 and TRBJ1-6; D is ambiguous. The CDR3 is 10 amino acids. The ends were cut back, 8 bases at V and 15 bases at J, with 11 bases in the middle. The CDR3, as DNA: TGTGCCAGCCAAGGGTTCCACCTCCACTTT. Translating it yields CASQGFHLHF.

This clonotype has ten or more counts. This CDR3 is CASSLELGVGEAFF. In nucleotides, the CDR3 is TGCGCCAGCAGCTTGGAGTTAGGGGTTGGTGAAGCTTTCTTT. This rearrangement joins TRBV5-1 to TRBJ1-1; D is possibly TRBD1 (5 bases). CDR1 and CDR2 (germline): SGHRS, YFSETQ. V dropped 0 bases and J dropped 7 bases, with 13 bases sitting between them. The CDR3 runs to 14 residues.

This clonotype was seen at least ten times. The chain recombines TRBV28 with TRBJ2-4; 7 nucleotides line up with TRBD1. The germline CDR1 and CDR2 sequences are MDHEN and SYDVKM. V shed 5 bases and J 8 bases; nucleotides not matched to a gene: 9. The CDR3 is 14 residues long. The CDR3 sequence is CASSPGQAGDIQYF. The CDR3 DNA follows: TGTGCCAGCAGTCCAGGACAGGCTGGGGACATTCAGTACTTC.

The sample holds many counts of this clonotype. The CDR3 bases are TGTGCCAGCAGTTCGGACAGGGGAAACACCGGGGAGCTGTTTTTT. Protein sequence: CASSSDRGNTGELFF. The chain couples TRBV12-3 or TRBV12-4 to TRBJ2-2; 9 positions match TRBD1. This CDR3 region has 15 residues. The V gene end was trimmed by 4 bases and the J gene end by 2 bases; junction bases not matched to a gene: 2.

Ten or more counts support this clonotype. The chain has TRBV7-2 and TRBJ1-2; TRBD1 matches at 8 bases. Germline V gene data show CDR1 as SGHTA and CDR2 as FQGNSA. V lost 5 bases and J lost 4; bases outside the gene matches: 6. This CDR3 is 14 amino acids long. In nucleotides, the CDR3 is TGTGCCAGCAGCCCCCGGACAGGGACCTATGGCTACACCTTC. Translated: CASSPRTGTYGYTF.

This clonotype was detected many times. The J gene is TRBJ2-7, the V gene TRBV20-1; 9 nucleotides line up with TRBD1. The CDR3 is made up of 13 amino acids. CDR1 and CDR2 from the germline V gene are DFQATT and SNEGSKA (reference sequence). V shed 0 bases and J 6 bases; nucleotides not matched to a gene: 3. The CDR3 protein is CSARDPTGGEQYF. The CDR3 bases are TGCAGTGCTAGAGATCCGACAGGGGGCGAGCAGTACTTC.

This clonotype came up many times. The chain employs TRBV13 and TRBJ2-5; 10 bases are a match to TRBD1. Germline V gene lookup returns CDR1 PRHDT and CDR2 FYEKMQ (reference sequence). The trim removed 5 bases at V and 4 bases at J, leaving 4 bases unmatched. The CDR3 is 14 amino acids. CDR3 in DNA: TGTGCCAGCAGCCCCCGGGACAGGGGAGAGACCCAGTACTTC. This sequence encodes CASSPRDRGETQYF.

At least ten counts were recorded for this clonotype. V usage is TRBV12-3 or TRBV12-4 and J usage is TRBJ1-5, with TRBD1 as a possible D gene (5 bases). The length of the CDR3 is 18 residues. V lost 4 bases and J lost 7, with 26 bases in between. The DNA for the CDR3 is TGTGCCAGCAGTTCCCATTGGTTGGGTGGAGGGGAGAGCCAGCCCCAGCATTTT. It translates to CASSSHWLGGGESQPQHF.

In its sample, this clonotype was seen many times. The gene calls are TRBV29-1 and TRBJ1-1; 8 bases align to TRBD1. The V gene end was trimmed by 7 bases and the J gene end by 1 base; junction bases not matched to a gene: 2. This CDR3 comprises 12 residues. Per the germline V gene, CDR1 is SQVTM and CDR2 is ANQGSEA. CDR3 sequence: CSGDRGNTEAFF. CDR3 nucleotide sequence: TGCAGCGGAGACAGGGGGAACACTGAAGCTTTCTTT.

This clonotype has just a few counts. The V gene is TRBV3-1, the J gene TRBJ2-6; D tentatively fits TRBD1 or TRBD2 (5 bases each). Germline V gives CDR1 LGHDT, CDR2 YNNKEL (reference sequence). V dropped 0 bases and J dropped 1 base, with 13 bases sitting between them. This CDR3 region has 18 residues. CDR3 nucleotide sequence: TGTGCCAGCAGCCAAGAAGGGAAGGGACCTTCTGGGGCCAACGTCCTGACTTTC. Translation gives CASSQEGKGPSGANVLTF.

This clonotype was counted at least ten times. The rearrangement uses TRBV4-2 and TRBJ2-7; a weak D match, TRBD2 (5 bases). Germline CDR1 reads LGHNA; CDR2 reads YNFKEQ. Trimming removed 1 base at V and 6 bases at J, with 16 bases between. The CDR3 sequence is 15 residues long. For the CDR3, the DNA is TGTGCCAGCAGCCAAGGGCGGCTAGCTTTCTCCGAGCAGTACTTC. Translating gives CASSQGRLAFSEQYF.

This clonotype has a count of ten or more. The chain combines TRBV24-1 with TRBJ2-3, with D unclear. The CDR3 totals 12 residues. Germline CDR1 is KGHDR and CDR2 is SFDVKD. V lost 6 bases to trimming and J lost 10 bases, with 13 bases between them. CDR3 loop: CATSPPTTPQYF. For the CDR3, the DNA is TGTGCCACCAGTCCCCCCACTACGCCGCAGTATTTT.

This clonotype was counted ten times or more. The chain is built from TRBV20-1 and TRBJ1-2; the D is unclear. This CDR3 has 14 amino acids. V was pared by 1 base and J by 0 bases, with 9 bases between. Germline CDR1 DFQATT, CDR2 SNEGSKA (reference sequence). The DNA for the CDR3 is TGCAGTGCTAGAGCCGGCAGCCCTAACTATGGCTACACCTTC. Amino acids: CSARAGSPNYGYTF.

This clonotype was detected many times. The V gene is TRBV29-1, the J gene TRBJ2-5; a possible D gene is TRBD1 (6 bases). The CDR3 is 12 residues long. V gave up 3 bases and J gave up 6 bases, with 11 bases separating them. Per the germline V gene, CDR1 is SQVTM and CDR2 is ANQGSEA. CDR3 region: CSVEVQGQTQYF. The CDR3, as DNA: TGCAGCGTTGAGGTACAGGGCCAGACCCAGTACTTC.

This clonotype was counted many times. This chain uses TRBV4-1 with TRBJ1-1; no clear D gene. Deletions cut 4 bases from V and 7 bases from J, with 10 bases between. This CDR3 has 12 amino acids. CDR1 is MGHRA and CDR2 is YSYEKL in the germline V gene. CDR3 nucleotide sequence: TGCGCCAGCAGCCGTGGACGCGATGAAGCTTTCTTT. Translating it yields CASSRGRDEAFF.